Below, 10 T cell receptor beta chains from the same sample are listed, as sequenced in a study of long-term antiretroviral therapy in people with HIV (dated by TCRdb to between 2020 and 2023). Sequencing of the TRB variable region was done with the immunoSEQ hsTCRB v3.0 assay at survey level resolution. Sourced from immuneACCESS, this table was stored by TCRdb with only in-frame sequences that have V and J called. A share of the clones is absent; for the studies checked, an unresolved V gene accounts for under half, and the remainder has no known explanation. This sample is represented by 28,000 or so clones; 85% to 90% of them were singletons. Roughly 4% of the sample is held by the ten biggest clonotypes. Source: unsorted PBMCs, taken 0.5 years after starting antiretroviral therapy. Receptors were obtained from a woman aged 18-29 years with HIV.

The chain employs TRBV9 and TRBJ2-1; 11 bases are a match to TRBD2. The CDR3 has 15 amino acids. Germline assignment: CDR1 SGDLS and CDR2 YYNGEE. Unmatched junction bases numbered 6, after V lost 3 bases and J lost 7 bases. For the CDR3, the DNA is TGTGCCAGCAGCGCACCGGGACTAGCGGTGAATGAGCAGTTCTTC. Encoded protein: CASSAPGLAVNEQFF.

The V gene is TRBV27, the J gene TRBJ1-2; TRBD1 matches at 8 bases. This CDR3 region has 13 residues. The V segment lost 8 bases and the J segment 5 bases; nucleotides outside the gene matches: 7. CDR1 and CDR2 (germline): MNHEY, SMNVEV (reference sequence). CDR3 amino acids: CASGGQEVYGYTF. The CDR3 nucleotides are TGTGCCAGCGGGGGACAGGAGGTGTATGGCTACACCTTC.

This clone was seen a single time. J is TRBJ2-7 and V is TRBV27, with 10 bases identical to TRBD2. CDR3 size: 14 residues. The germline CDR1 and CDR2 sequences are MNHEY and SMNVEV (reference sequence). Trimming cost V 5 bases and J 4 bases; bases outside gene matches: 5. CDR3 in DNA: TGTGCCAGCAGTCCTAGCGGGAGTATATACGAGCAGTACTTC. Amino acid sequence: CASSPSGSIYEQYF.

The chain has TRBV13 and TRBJ2-1; 10 nucleotides match TRBD2. V was pared by 4 bases and J by 9 bases, with 18 bases of the junction left unmatched. The CDR3 runs to 18 residues. CDR1 and CDR2 (germline): PRHDT, FYEKMQ (reference sequence). The CDR3: CASSSPKREGPFPSEQFF. CDR3 coding DNA: TGTGCCAGCAGCTCACCCAAGCGGGAGGGCCCTTTTCCGTCTGAGCAGTTCTTC.

For the CDR3, the DNA is TGCAGTGGAGCGGGTGGCCCAACGCAGTATTTT. This encodes CSGAGGPTQYF. The chain couples TRBV20-1 to TRBJ2-3; the D gene is possibly TRBD2 (6 bases). V lost 7 bases to trimming and J lost 9 bases, with 14 bases between them. This CDR3 contains 11 residues. Germline CDR1 is DFQATT and CDR2 is SNEGSKA (reference sequence).

The chain employs TRBV10-1 and TRBJ2-7, with 8 nucleotides matching TRBD1. The CDR3 contains 14 residues. V lost 2 bases to trimming and J lost 9 bases; unmatched junction nucleotides: 9. Germline values: CDR1 WNHNN, CDR2 SYGVQD (reference sequence). The CDR3 DNA follows: TGCGCCAGCAGTGAGCGATTGGGACAGGAGGGGCAGTACTTC. It codes for CASSERLGQEGQYF.

This chain connects TRBV9 to TRBJ1-2, with a possible D match to TRBD1 (5 bases). The germline V gene encodes CDR1 SGDLS and CDR2 YYNGEE. CDR3 length: 13 amino acids. Trimming stripped 3 bases from V and 4 bases from J, with 10 bases between. Here the CDR3 reads CASSGIGGYGYTF. In nucleotides, the CDR3 is TGTGCCAGCAGCGGAATCGGGGGCTATGGCTACACCTTC.

By sample fraction, this clone is large. The genes are TRBV15 and TRBJ1-4, with D uncertain. CDR1 is LNHNV, CDR2 YYDKDF, per germline (reference sequence). V gave up 3 bases and J gave up 12 bases, with 14 bases separating them. This CDR3 region has 13 residues. CDR3 sequence: CATSRDEALELFF. The CDR3 coding sequence is TGTGCCACCAGCAGGGACGAAGCTCTTGAACTGTTTTTT.

The rearrangement links TRBV4-1 to TRBJ2-1, with 12 bases fitting TRBD2. Trimming cost V 2 bases and J 7 bases; bases outside gene matches: 9. The CDR3 spans 17 residues. Looked up from germline, CDR1 is MGHRA and CDR2 is YSYEKL. CDR3 residues: CASSQPLAGGPRNEQFF. The CDR3 nucleotides are TGCGCCAGCAGCCAACCCCTAGCGGGAGGGCCGCGGAATGAGCAGTTCTTC.

The CDR3 DNA reads as TGTGCCACCAGCAGAGATCTGGGATTTAGGTCCGAGCAGTACTTC. Translating gives CATSRDLGFRSEQYF. The rearrangement uses TRBV15 and TRBJ2-7, with D hard to call. The germline V gene has CDR1 LNHNV and CDR2 YYDKDF (reference sequence). CDR3 length: 15 amino acids. V lost 0 bases and J lost 6, with 15 bases in between.